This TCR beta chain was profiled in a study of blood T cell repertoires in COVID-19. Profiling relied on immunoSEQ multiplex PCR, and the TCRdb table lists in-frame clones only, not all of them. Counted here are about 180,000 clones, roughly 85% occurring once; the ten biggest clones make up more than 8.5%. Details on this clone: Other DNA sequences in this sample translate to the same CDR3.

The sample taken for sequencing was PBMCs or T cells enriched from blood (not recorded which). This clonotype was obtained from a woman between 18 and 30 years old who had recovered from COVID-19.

CDR3 sequence reads: CASSLQGSNTEAFF. CDR3 sequence (DNA): TGTGCCAGCAGTCTACAGGGCTCGAACACTGAAGCTTTCTTT. This rearrangement joins TRBV28 to TRBJ1-1; D is possibly TRBD1 (6 bases). The ends were cut back, 5 bases at V and 1 base at J, with 11 bases in the middle. There are 14 residues in the CDR3. Germline values: CDR1 MDHEN, CDR2 SYDVKM. The full variable domain, in which reference TRBV28 and TRBJ1-1 provide the parts outside the CDR3, is DVKVTQSSRYLVKRTGEKVFLECVQDMDHENMFWYRQDPGLGLRLIYFSYDVKMKEKGDIPEGYSVSREKKERFSLILESASTNQTSMYLCASSLQGSNTEAFFGQGTRLTVV.